The 12 T cell receptor beta chains below all came from one sample that was sequenced in a study of early T cells in non-severe SARS-CoV-2 infection. TCRdb redid the calling of the 5' RACE reads with MiXCR, one entry per CDR3 protein. Here the sample spans about 68,000 distinct CDR3 sequences, 10% to 15% being singletons. Sequenced material: whole blood. All receptors come from an adult who was a healthcare worker with PCR-confirmed SARS-CoV-2 infection or an uninfected control (not recorded which).

This clonotype was seen only a few times. The chain links TRBV5-1 to TRBJ2-1; 10 bases fit TRBD1. With V trimmed by 0 bases and J by 9 bases, 3 bases remained unmatched. The CDR3 has 14 residues. Germline V gene sequence: CDR1 SGHRS, CDR2 YFSETQ. The CDR3 bases are TGCGCCAGCAGCTTGGTGACAGGGGGCTCTGAGCAGTTCTTC. This sequence encodes CASSLVTGGSEQFF. Complete variable domain (other parts from reference TRBV5-1 and TRBJ2-1): KAGVTQTPRYLIKTRGQQVTLSCSPISGHRSVSWYQQTPGQGLQFLFEYFSETQRNKGNFPGRFSGRQFSNSRSEMNVSTLELGDSALYLCASSLVTGGSEQFFGPGTRLTVL.

As for this clonotype: The junction differs from germline at one of its ends, possibly a read error. This sequence joins TRBV7-3 and TRBJ2-2, with D tentatively TRBD2 (6 bases). The CDR3 length is 15 residues. Germline CDR1 is SGHTA and CDR2 is FQGTGA. Here the CDR3 DNA reads TGTGCCAGCAGCTTAACGGGGGGACGCACCGGGGAGCTGCTTTTT. Protein sequence: CASSLTGGRTGELLF.

J is TRBJ2-7 and V is TRBV28; 10 nucleotides align to TRBD2. V gave up 2 bases and J gave up 3 bases; unmatched junction bases: 22. CDR1 is MDHEN, CDR2 SYDVKM, per germline. This CDR3 spans 21 amino acids. The CDR3 sequence is CASSLPLAGDHQKRGSYEQYF. The CDR3 region has the DNA TGTGCCAGCAGTTTACCCCTAGCGGGGGACCACCAAAAACGGGGGAGCTACGAGCAGTACTTC.

The rearrangement links TRBV18 to TRBJ1-3; D is unclear. Trimming pared 0 bases from V and 4 bases from J, leaving 7 bases between. The CDR3 covers 14 residues. Germline assignment: CDR1 KGHSH and CDR2 LQKENI. CDR3 loop: CASSPPGSGNTIYF. The CDR3 coding sequence is TGTGCCAGCTCACCACCGGGATCCGGAAACACCATATATTTT.

The gene calls are TRBV20-1 and TRBJ1-3, with D maybe TRBD1 (5 bases). Per germline, CDR1 DFQATT and CDR2 SNEGSKA (reference sequence). The CDR3 has 13 residues. Trimming stripped 6 bases from V and 0 bases from J, with 9 bases between. The CDR3 spells CSASGHSGNTIYF. CDR3 bases: TGCAGTGCCTCAGGGCACTCTGGAAACACCATATATTTT.

The chain carries TRBV6-5 and TRBJ2-1; perhaps TRBD1 as D (6 bases). V was trimmed by 1 base and J by 8 bases, leaving 15 bases between them. The V gene's germline CDR1 is MNHEY and CDR2 SVGAGI. This CDR3 spans 15 amino acids. CDR3 loop: CASSYLQGLFDEQFF. In DNA form, the CDR3 reads TGTGCCAGCAGTTACTTACAGGGCCTTTTTGATGAGCAGTTCTTC.

This clonotype was seen only a few times. J is TRBJ1-2 and V is TRBV7-9; tentative D call: TRBD1 (5 bases). The germline V gene encodes CDR1 SEHNR and CDR2 FQNEAQ (reference sequence). Between the trimmed V and J ends, which lost 5 bases and 2 bases, there was a span of 15 bases. The CDR3 has 15 residues. The CDR3 sequence: CASSPLGRANYGYTF. For the CDR3, the DNA is TGTGCCAGCAGCCCCCTCGGCAGGGCCAACTATGGCTACACCTTC.

The chain combines TRBV7-2 with TRBJ1-1; D is ambiguous. The CDR3 runs 15 residues. Germline V gene sequence: CDR1 SGHTA, CDR2 FQGNSA. Trimming took 8 bases from V and 8 from J, leaving 24 bases between them. The CDR3 DNA is TGTGCCAGCGCATACTCCCGGCCCAGGCGAACCGAAGCTTTCTTT. Its translation is CASAYSRPRRTEAFF.

This clonotype showed up just a few times. The genes are TRBV20-1 and TRBJ2-7, with D unclear. The germline gives CDR1 DFQATT, CDR2 SNEGSKA (reference sequence). CDR3 length: 11 amino acids. V lost 5 bases and J 6 bases, leaving 11 bases between the germline ends. DNA for the CDR3: TGCAGTGCTGGGTGGACGAGCGAGCAGTACTTC. It is translated as CSAGWTSEQYF.

This clonotype was seen only a few times. The chain couples TRBV5-1 to TRBJ2-2, with D maybe TRBD1 (5 bases). The V and J ends lost 0 bases and 0 bases respectively, with 9 bases between them. This CDR3 comprises 16 residues. Germline V gene lookup returns CDR1 SGHRS and CDR2 YFSETQ. CDR3 amino acids: CASSLAVGPNTGELFF. The CDR3 nucleotides read TGCGCCAGCAGCTTGGCGGTGGGGCCGAACACCGGGGAGCTGTTTTTT.

This clonotype was recorded a few times. The CDR3 reads CASSPGLAGGSETQYF. DNA for the CDR3: TGTGCCAGCAGCCCCGGACTAGCGGGGGGGAGTGAGACCCAGTACTTC. The rearrangement uses TRBV7-9 and TRBJ2-5; 15 bases line up with TRBD2. With V trimmed by 5 bases and J by 5 bases, 6 bases remained unmatched. CDR3 length: 16 amino acids. Germline loops: CDR1 SEHNR, CDR2 FQNEAQ (reference sequence).

CDR3 in DNA: TGTGCCAGCAGCTTGAGGCGGTTAGGAAGCGGGGGGACGGGAGGGCACACAGATACGCAGTATTTT. Translating it yields CASSLRRLGSGGTGGHTDTQYF. The chain carries TRBV5-4 and TRBJ2-3; 9 bases align to TRBD2. CDR3 length equals 22 residues. Germline lookup yields CDR1 SGHNT and CDR2 YYREEE (reference sequence). V trimming: 1 base; J trimming: 2 bases; junction bases outside the gene matches: 23.